The 27 T cell receptor beta chains presented below share a single source sample, sequenced in a study of blood T cell repertoires in COVID-19 (TCRdb year 2020). The protocol used for the library was the immunoSEQ multiplex PCR assay. The table comes from immuneACCESS by way of TCRdb, which keeps in-frame sequences with V and J called. Part of the clones is missing from these tables; in studies checked, under half for an unresolved V gene and the rest for unknown reasons. The sample has 110,000 or so clones on record, 81% of them singletons. The ten largest clones capture over 8.5% of the sample. The sample was peripheral blood. The receptors stem from a woman in her seventies with acute or convalescent COVID-19.

This clone was recorded only once. This rearrangement joins TRBV7-2 to TRBJ2-7; no clear D gene. Germline V lookup: CDR1 SGHTA, CDR2 FQGNSA. V lost 4 bases and J lost 2, with 3 bases in between. CDR3 length: 11 residues. DNA of the CDR3: TGTGCCAGCAGCTCTCCCTACGAGCAGTACTTC. Translation: CASSSPYEQYF.

Note on this clone: Because the CDR3's place on the DNA is in doubt, the DNA is left out and the CDR3 is given as listed by TCRdb. The gene calls are TRBV7-9 and TRBJ2-3; the DNA was not used to check the table's D call, TRBD2. Including both end residues, the CDR3 is 13 amino acids long. Germline loops: CDR1 SEHNR, CDR2 FQNEAQ (reference sequence). The CDR3 spells CASSLVGGGIAYF.

The rearrangement uses TRBV6-5 and TRBJ1-2, with 11 positions matching TRBD1. The V and J ends lost 6 bases and 8 bases, in that order; junction bases with no gene match: 8. The CDR3 spans 14 residues. The germline V gene encodes CDR1 MNHEY and CDR2 SVGAGI. The CDR3 sequence is CASSQDRGLLGYTF. The CDR3 coding sequence is TGTGCCAGCAGCCAGGACAGGGGGCTGCTGGGCTACACCTTC.

The genes are TRBV19 and TRBJ1-2, with a tentative D call TRBD1 (6 bases). Trimming took off 7 bases at V and 7 bases at J, with 19 bases between the two ends. Germline CDR1 is LNHDA and CDR2 is SQIVND (reference sequence). The CDR3 is 14 amino acids. For the CDR3, the DNA is TGTGCCAGTACTACAGGGCAGGGGAGTTTTGGCTACACCTTC. Translated: CASTTGQGSFGYTF.

The count of this clone is one. V is TRBV28 and J is TRBJ2-7, with 13 nucleotides matching TRBD2. This CDR3 is 19 amino acids long. CDR1 MDHEN and CDR2 SYDVKM come from the germline V gene. V gave up 3 bases and J gave up 3 bases; unmatched junction bases: 14. This chain's CDR3 is CASSFPAGTSGARSYEQYF. Here the CDR3 DNA reads TGTGCCAGCAGTTTCCCCGCCGGGACTAGCGGGGCTCGAAGCTACGAGCAGTACTTC. The entire variable domain, with the rest obtained from reference TRBV28 and TRBJ2-7, is as follows: DVKVTQSSRYLVKRTGEKVFLECVQDMDHENMFWYRQDPGLGLRLIYFSYDVKMKEKGDIPEGYSVSREKKERFSLILESASTNQTSMYLCASSFPAGTSGARSYEQYFGPGTRLTVT.

V usage is TRBV30 and J usage is TRBJ1-1; D gene uncertain. CDR3 length: 14 residues. V was trimmed by 1 base and J by 0 bases, leaving 9 bases between them. Germline CDR1 and CDR2: GTSNPN and SVGIG (reference sequence). CDR3 sequence (DNA): TGTGCCTGGAGTGCAGGCCGGTTGAACACTGAAGCTTTCTTT. Protein sequence: CAWSAGRLNTEAFF.

The CDR3 nucleotides are TGTGCCAGCAGCTCTCTGCGGGTTTCTGGGGCCAACGTCCTGACTTTC. Translation gives CASSSLRVSGANVLTF. The chain combines TRBV5-4 with TRBJ2-6; D may be TRBD2 (5 bases). The CDR3 length is 16 residues. CDR1 is SGHNT and CDR2 is YYREEE in the germline V gene (reference sequence). V lost 3 bases to trimming and J lost 1 base, with 11 bases between them.

The gene calls are TRBV28 and TRBJ2-7; 8 nucleotides align to TRBD1. V lost 2 bases to trimming and J lost 4 bases; unmatched junction nucleotides: 1. Germline assignment: CDR1 MDHEN and CDR2 SYDVKM. This CDR3 is built from 13 residues. This CDR3 is CASSLQGAYEQYF. The CDR3 DNA reads TGTGCCAGCAGTTTACAGGGGGCGTACGAGCAGTACTTC.

The gene calls are TRBV5-1 and TRBJ2-7; 9 bases map to TRBD1. Germline V gives CDR1 SGHRS, CDR2 YFSETQ. With V trimmed by 3 bases and J by 2 bases, 9 bases remained unmatched. This CDR3 region has 16 residues. CDR3 nucleotide sequence: TGCGCCAGCAGCTCTACATCAAGGACAGGGGCCTACGAGCAGTACTTC. It is translated as CASSSTSRTGAYEQYF.

This sequence joins TRBV19 and TRBJ2-2, with 7 bases matching TRBD1. V shed 1 base, J shed 4 bases, and the junction held 0 bases outside the gene matches. Germline CDR1 reads LNHDA; CDR2 reads SQIVND (reference sequence). This CDR3 is built from 14 residues. CDR3 in amino acids: CASSIGQGTGELFF. DNA of the CDR3: TGTGCCAGTAGTATAGGACAGGGCACCGGGGAGCTGTTTTTT. Variable domain in full (rest from reference TRBV19 and TRBJ2-2): DGGITQSPKYLFRKEGQNVTLSCEQNLNHDAMYWYRQDPGQGLRLIYYSQIVNDFQKGDIAEGYSVSREKKESFPLTVTSAQKNPTAFYLCASSIGQGTGELFFGEGSRLTVL.

The chain carries TRBV18 and TRBJ2-1, with TRBD2 identical over 14 bases. There are 15 residues in the CDR3. J lost 8 bases, V lost 6 bases, and 6 bases had no gene match. Per germline, CDR1 KGHSH and CDR2 LQKENI. The CDR3 loop reads CASSPGLAGVDEQFF. CDR3 sequence (DNA): TGTGCCAGCTCCCCGGGACTAGCGGGGGTGGATGAGCAGTTCTTC.

This chain joins TRBV15 and TRBJ1-1; possible D gene TRBD1, 6 bases. In germline, CDR1 is LNHNV, CDR2 YYDKDF (reference sequence). This CDR3 is built from 23 residues. V lost 3 bases to trimming and J lost 6 bases, with 41 bases between them. The CDR3 protein is CATSRGHRASTWMTPLMSSEAFF. The CDR3 nucleotides read TGTGCCACCAGCAGGGGACACAGGGCGTCAACCTGGATGACCCCCTTAATGAGCTCTGAAGCTTTCTTT. The whole variable domain, remainder taken from reference TRBV15 and TRBJ1-1, is DAMVIQNPRYQVTQFGKPVTLSCSQTLNHNVMYWYQQKSSQAPKLLFHYYDKDFNNEADTPDNFQSRRPNTSFCFLDIRSPGLGDTAMYLCATSRGHRASTWMTPLMSSEAFFGQGTRLTVV.

This chain connects TRBV30 to TRBJ2-2; perhaps TRBD1 as D (6 bases). Germline V gene sequence: CDR1 GTSNPN, CDR2 SVGIG (reference sequence). The CDR3 contains 15 residues. The V and J ends lost 2 bases and 1 base respectively, with 11 bases between them. In DNA form, the CDR3 reads TGTGCCTGGAGTAGGCAGGGGAGGAACACCGGGGAGCTGTTTTTT. Its translation is CAWSRQGRNTGELFF.

The V gene is TRBV7-8, the J gene TRBJ2-1; no firm D call. V was pared by 3 bases and J by 7 bases, with 16 bases between. In germline, CDR1 is SGHVS, CDR2 FQNEAQ. CDR3 size: 15 residues. This CDR3 reads CASSFPTPSANEQFF. DNA of the CDR3: TGTGCCAGCAGCTTCCCGACCCCATCAGCGAATGAGCAGTTCTTC.

The rearrangement uses TRBV28 and TRBJ2-1; 7 positions match TRBD2. Per germline, CDR1 MDHEN and CDR2 SYDVKM. J gave up 9 bases and V 8 bases, and 13 bases lay outside the gene matches. The CDR3 is 14 amino acids. CDR3 in DNA: TGTGCCAGCCATCACTCCCAGGCGGGAGCTGAGCAGTTCTTC. Its translation: CASHHSQAGAEQFF. The complete variable domain, with remaining parts taken from reference TRBV28 and TRBJ2-1, reads DVKVTQSSRYLVKRTGEKVFLECVQDMDHENMFWYRQDPGLGLRLIYFSYDVKMKEKGDIPEGYSVSREKKERFSLILESASTNQTSMYLCASHHSQAGAEQFFGPGTRLTVL.

The gene calls are TRBV3-1 (or the pseudogene TRBV3-2) and TRBJ1-2; D may be TRBD1 (6 bases). Germline CDR1 reads LGHDT; CDR2 reads YNNKEL (reference sequence). This CDR3 is built from 14 residues. V was shortened by 0 bases and J by 5 bases, with 10 bases between the two germline ends. The CDR3, as DNA: TGTGCCAGCAGCCAAGAGGGCAGGGGATATGGCTACACCTTC. Amino acids: CASSQEGRGYGYTF.

The chain uses TRBV11-3 and TRBJ2-2; maybe TRBD1 (5 bases). CDR1 is SGHNT, CDR2 YENEEA, per germline. Trimming pared 5 bases from V and 1 base from J, leaving 17 bases between. CDR3 length equals 17 residues. In DNA, the CDR3 is TGTGCCAGCAGCAACGGGCAGATAACAGGGAACACCGGGGAGCTGTTTTTT. Its protein product is CASSNGQITGNTGELFF.

This chain joins TRBV5-1 and TRBJ1-5; D unresolved. The ends were cut back, 0 bases at V and 6 bases at J, with 13 bases in the middle. The CDR3 runs to 15 residues. Germline-derived CDR1 and CDR2 are SGHRS and YFSETQ. For the CDR3, the DNA is TGCGCCAGCAGCTTGGTTCCGGGGTCCAGTCAGCCCCAGCATTTT. The encoded protein is CASSLVPGSSQPQHF.

This chain joins TRBV14 and TRBJ2-1; TRBD2 aligns across 8 bases. The germline gives CDR1 SGHDN, CDR2 FVKESK. J was trimmed by 0 bases and V by 6 bases; bases with no gene match: 19. The CDR3 has 20 residues. CDR3 bases: TGTGCCAGCAGTCGGCGGGGGGCGTTTTCAGGGATCAGCTCCTACAATGAGCAGTTCTTC. Translating gives CASSRRGAFSGISSYNEQFF.

J is TRBJ2-1 and V is TRBV7-9; the match to TRBD2 covers 7 bases. The V gene end was trimmed by 0 bases and the J gene end by 9 bases; junction bases not matched to a gene: 11. The CDR3 loop spans 16 amino acids. Germline CDR1 reads SEHNR; CDR2 reads FQNEAQ (reference sequence). The CDR3 protein is CASSLAGGTASREQFF. CDR3 DNA: TGTGCCAGCAGCTTAGCGGGGGGGACCGCGTCGCGTGAGCAGTTCTTC.

In nucleotides, the CDR3 is TGTGCCAGCAGCTTGGCCCCCGGGACAGCCTTGTTCTTC. Its protein is CASSLAPGTALFF. The gene calls are TRBV5-5 and TRBJ2-1; 7 nucleotides align to TRBD1. The CDR3 consists of 13 residues. Germline CDR1 is SGHKS and CDR2 is YYEKEE (reference sequence). V trimming: 0 bases; J trimming: 15 bases; junction bases outside the gene matches: 9.

The chain links TRBV6-2 or TRBV6-3 to TRBJ1-2, with D possibly TRBD1 on 6 matching bases. Trimming removed 4 bases from V and 5 bases from J, with 8 bases in between. The CDR3 has 12 amino acids. The germline V gene encodes CDR1 MNHEY and CDR2 SVGEGT. The CDR3 protein is CASSSTGYGYTF. In DNA, the CDR3 is TGTGCCAGCAGTTCCACAGGGTATGGCTACACCTTC.

This rearrangement joins TRBV21-1 to TRBJ1-2; TRBD1, as called in the table, went unchecked against the DNA. TRBV21-1 is described as a pseudogene. The CDR3 is 11 residues long. The CDR3 sequence is CASRTGSGYTF. CDR3 DNA sequence: TGTGCCAGCAGGACAGGGTCTGGCTACACCTTC.

V gene TRBV29-1 combines with J gene TRBJ1-2; TRBD1 matches at 11 bases. The CDR3 loop spans 13 amino acids. Looked up from germline, CDR1 is SQVTM and CDR2 is ANQGSEA. Unmatched junction bases numbered 5, after V lost 6 bases and J lost 5 bases. The CDR3 spells CSVWTGGQYGYTF. The CDR3 nucleotides are TGCAGCGTCTGGACAGGGGGCCAATATGGCTACACCTTC. Looking up the rest from reference TRBV29-1 and TRBJ1-2 gives the full variable domain: SAVISQKPSRDICQRGTSLTIQCQVDSQVTMMFWYRQQPGQSLTLIATANQGSEATYESGFVIDKFPISRPNLTFSTLTVSNMSPEDSSIYLCSVWTGGQYGYTFGSGTRLTVV.

V and J are TRBV9 and TRBJ1-2; D is perhaps TRBD1 (5 bases). From germline, CDR1 is SGDLS and CDR2 YYNGEE. The CDR3 is 13 amino acids. V was pared by 4 bases and J by 2 bases, with 9 bases between. The CDR3 DNA sequence: TGTGCCAGCAGCACCACAGGAAACTATGGCTACACCTTC. It encodes CASSTTGNYGYTF.

J is TRBJ1-3 and V is TRBV4-3, with D unclear. V was cut by 1 base and J by 4 bases, with 5 bases left in between. This CDR3 is 13 amino acids long. Germline assignment: CDR1 LGHNA and CDR2 YSLEER. Here the CDR3 DNA reads TGCGCCAGCAGCCAAGCTGTGGGAAACACCATATATTTT. Translation: CASSQAVGNTIYF.

This sequence joins TRBV4-3 and TRBJ1-2; D is uncertain. The V gene's germline CDR1 is LGHNA and CDR2 YSLEER. The CDR3 has 14 amino acids. V gave up 1 base and J gave up 2 bases, with 8 bases separating them. Here the CDR3 reads CASSQGTLNYGYTF. The CDR3 nucleotides read TGCGCCAGCAGCCAAGGGACTCTAAACTATGGCTACACCTTC.